What follows is one T cell receptor beta chain and its context. What it binds is not known. Construction of the TCRbeta library involved unique molecular identifiers. TCRdb itself ran the PCR reads through MiXCR, one entry per CDR3 protein. The sample carries around 450,000 distinct CDR3 sequences, 10% recorded once. Trimming removed 0 bases at V and 0 bases at J, with 14 bases between. The CDR3 loop spans 17 amino acids. Germline V gene lookup returns CDR1 SGHRS and CDR2 YFSETQ. The source of the sample is a study of T-cell reconstitution after alpha-beta-depleted transplantation in children. General study points: The authors attributed T-cell counts and diversity one year after transplant mostly to newly produced T cells. Surviving recipient cells, namely T cells and thymic progenitors, were the source of high day-60 TCRbeta diversity in some patients. By about two months after transplant, alpha-beta T cells reportedly arose from several hundred graft clones that had expanded.

This chain links TRBV5-1 with TRBJ2-3, with D maybe TRBD2 (6 bases). The clonotype comes from a child younger than 10 with inherited bone marrow failure, due to receive a stem cell transplant. Sequencing used PBMCs, obtained before TCRalphabeta/CD19-depleted stem cell transplant. The CDR3 reads CASSLGGTSPSTDTQYF. DNA for the CDR3: TGCGCCAGCAGCTTGGGGGGGACTTCTCCCAGCACAGATACGCAGTATTTT.